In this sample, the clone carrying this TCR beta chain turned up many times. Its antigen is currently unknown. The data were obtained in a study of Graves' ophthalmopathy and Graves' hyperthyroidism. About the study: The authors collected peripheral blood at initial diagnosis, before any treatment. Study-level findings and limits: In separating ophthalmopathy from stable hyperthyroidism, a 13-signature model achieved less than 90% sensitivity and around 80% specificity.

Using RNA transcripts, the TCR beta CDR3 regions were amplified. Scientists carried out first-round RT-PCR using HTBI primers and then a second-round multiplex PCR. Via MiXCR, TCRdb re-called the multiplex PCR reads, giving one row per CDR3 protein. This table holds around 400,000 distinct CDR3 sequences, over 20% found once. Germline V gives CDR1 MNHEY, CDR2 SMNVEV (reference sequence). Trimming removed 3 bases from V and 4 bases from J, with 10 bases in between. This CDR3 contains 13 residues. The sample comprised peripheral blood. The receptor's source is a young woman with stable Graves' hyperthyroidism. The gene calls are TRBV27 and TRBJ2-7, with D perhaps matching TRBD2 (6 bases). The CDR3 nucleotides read TGTGCCAGCAGTTTTTCGGGAGTGTACGAGCAGTACTTC. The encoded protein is CASSFSGVYEQYF.